The clone carrying this T cell receptor beta chain was picked up a small number of times. Its matching antigen is unknown. The record originates from a study of regulatory T cells in long-lasting Graves disease. On the study more broadly: The study enrolled newly diagnosed Graves' patients on antithyroid drugs under 3 months. Study outcomes and limitations: Persistent disease preferred TRBV28, TRBJ1-2 and TRBJ2-5; new disease, TRBV20-1 and TRBJ2-1. Thyroid tissue was not studied; only peripheral blood was.

Documented time point: newly diagnosed GD, antithyroid drugs for less than 3 months. TCR sequences were obtained from RNA taken from PBMCs. Assembly of TCR beta libraries relied on iRepertoire HTBI primers together with Arm-PCR of CDR3 regions. TCRdb re-derived calls from the multiplex PCR reads in MiXCR, one entry per CDR3 protein. The top ten clones hold about 11% of a sample with roughly 510,000 distinct CDR3 sequences, around 16% of them seen once. The CDR3 has 15 residues. V was clipped by 1 base and J by 1 base, with 10 bases between them. CDR1 and CDR2 (germline): ENHRY, SYGVKD. The sample was also reused in another study, on T cells in Graves' hyperthyroidism and ophthalmopathy. From that study: Among clonotypes expanded in thyroid above 0.001, most were also found in blood.

This clonotype was obtained from a man in his late teens or twenties with Graves disease. The sample in question was peripheral blood mononuclear cells (PBMCs), obtained at new diagnosis, from a patient treated with antithyroid drugs. This sequence joins TRBV10-3 and TRBJ2-5; D remains ambiguous. The CDR3 here is CAISEFGSVQETQYF. The CDR3 DNA sequence: TGTGCCATCAGTGAGTTCGGGTCAGTCCAAGAGACCCAGTACTTC.